This TCR beta chain was found in a study of blood T cells in healthy people across ages. Looking at the study overall: Capturing about one barcoded beta molecule per two T cells was achieved by template switching.

Germline V gene data show CDR1 as MDHEN and CDR2 as SYDVKM. V was cut by 3 bases and J by 3 bases, with 15 bases left in between. CDR3 length: 16 residues. Study-wide points: Diversity was estimated from one million T cells, and these estimates were considered underestimates.

Notes on this clonotype: Its target is unknown.

It was with a sample-barcoded 5' primer and a J-beta primer mix that a second PCR of about 6 to 11 cycles was run. Each TCR beta cDNA got a 12-nucleotide random molecular identifier. MiXCR, run by TCRdb on the 5' RACE reads, gives a single entry per CDR3 protein. This table has 1.4 million to 1.5 million distinct CDR3 sequences, around two fifths appearing once. Individuals who donated were healthy Caucasians from Russia aged roughly 6 to 90. The chain carries TRBV28 and TRBJ2-1, with D perhaps matching TRBD2 (7 bases). Sample: blood. The TCR was taken from a woman in her late teens or twenties in good health. The CDR3 loop is CASSFLGGGDYNEQFF. CDR3 sequence (DNA): TGTGCCAGCAGTTTCCTAGGGGGGGGCGACTACAATGAGCAGTTCTTC.